This T cell receptor beta chain emerged from a study of regulatory T cells in long-lasting Graves disease. As for time point: persistent/refractory GD, antithyroid drugs over 5 years with positive TRAb. The TCR library was prepared using RNA isolated from PBMCs. Through Arm-PCR of CDR3 regions and iRepertoire HTBI primers, TCR beta libraries were built. TCRdb processed the multiplex PCR reads anew with MiXCR; each CDR3 protein has one entry. The sample shows a few hundred thousand distinct CDR3 sequences, 23% of them seen only once. J was trimmed by 9 bases and V by 5 bases; bases with no gene match: 8. The germline CDR1 and CDR2 sequences are SQVTM and ANQGSEA. The CDR3 consists of 13 residues. In its sample, this clonotype was seen a few times.

The chain has TRBV29-1 and TRBJ2-1, with 9 positions matching TRBD1. The sample here was peripheral blood mononuclear cells (PBMCs), taken when the disease was refractory, from a patient treated with antithyroid drugs. This receptor was taken from a female donor with Graves disease. DNA for the CDR3: TGCAGCGTTTGGTTGGGACAGGGCCCTGAGCAGTTCTTC. Its protein is CSVWLGQGPEQFF.